One sample yielded the 26 T cell receptor beta chains listed below, sequenced in a study of CD8+ T cells in alopecia areata. Treatment meaning: oral pan-JAK inhibitor, 5-10 mg twice daily. Extracted RNA was reverse transcribed, and the resulting cDNA served as sequencing template. Here immunoSEQ multiplex PCR was the method, and the copy in TCRdb shows in-frame clones only, minus some. The sample shows about 210,000 clones, 64% of them seen only once. The material sequenced was CD4+ T cells sorted from blood, taken at week 4, from a patient treated with tofacitinib. The receptor source for this set is a human donor with alopecia areata.

The rearrangement links TRBV6-6 to TRBJ2-3, with D possibly matching TRBD2 (6 bases). Trimming cost V 7 bases and J 4 bases, with 18 bases left between them. This CDR3 spans 15 amino acids. The germline gives CDR1 MNHNY, CDR2 SVGAGI (reference sequence). CDR3 in amino acids: CASNNLPGGPDTQYF. As DNA, the CDR3 is TGTGCCAGCAATAACCTGCCAGGAGGGCCAGATACGCAGTATTTT.

V and J are TRBV27 and TRBJ1-2; D call uncertain. CDR3 length: 12 amino acids. Germline-derived CDR1 and CDR2 are MNHEY and SMNVEV (reference sequence). V was pared by 5 bases and J by 3 bases, with 7 bases between. The CDR3 DNA is TGTGCCAGCAGTCGCGAGGACTATGGCTACACCTTC. Translated: CASSREDYGYTF.

The genes are TRBV7-2 and TRBJ1-5; D may be TRBD1 (6 bases). Germline-derived CDR1 and CDR2 are SGHTA and FQGNSA. The V gene lost 5 bases and the J gene lost 7 bases, with 15 bases spanning the gap. The CDR3 totals 14 residues. The chain's CDR3 is CASSPYRVGQPQHF. The DNA for the CDR3 is TGTGCCAGCAGCCCATACAGGGTAGGACAGCCCCAGCATTTT.

The CDR3 DNA sequence: TGTGCCAGCAGCCGGAGCAGGGAACAAGAGACCCAGTACTTC. It codes for CASSRSREQETQYF. The V call is TRBV4-2, the J call TRBJ2-5, with D possibly TRBD1 on 5 matching bases. Trimming left V 4 bases short and J 2 bases short, with 11 bases between. The CDR3 is 14 amino acids. The germline CDR1 and CDR2 sequences are LGHNA and YNFKEQ.

As DNA, the CDR3 is TGTGCCAGCTCGCGATTCACAGGGGTTAATGAAAAACTGTTTTTT. This translates into CASSRFTGVNEKLFF. The chain has TRBV18 and TRBJ1-4; 7 bases agree with TRBD1. CDR1 is KGHSH, CDR2 LQKENI, per germline. This CDR3 is built from 15 residues. Germline trimming cut 6 bases from V and 4 bases from J; bases unmatched to any gene: 8.

The chain recombines TRBV14 with TRBJ2-5, with D unresolved. V was pared by 0 bases and J by 1 base, with 12 bases between. The germline V gene encodes CDR1 SGHDN and CDR2 FVKESK. CDR3 length: 16 amino acids. The CDR3 loop is CASSQDPGAVQETQYF. In nucleotides, the CDR3 is TGTGCCAGCAGCCAAGATCCAGGAGCAGTCCAAGAGACCCAGTACTTC.

This clone was counted a single time. This chain joins TRBV30 and TRBJ2-2; no definite D call. This CDR3 is built from 11 residues. V lost 8 bases to trimming and J lost 8 bases, with 12 bases between them. Germline V gene lookup returns CDR1 GTSNPN and CDR2 SVGIG (reference sequence). The CDR3 region has the DNA TGTGCCGTCCAAATTTCGGGGGAGCTGTTTTTT. This gives the protein CAVQISGELFF.

The chain has TRBV29-1 and TRBJ2-7; TRBD1 matches 7 bases. Germline assignment: CDR1 SQVTM and CDR2 ANQGSEA. This CDR3 region has 12 residues. With V trimmed by 7 bases and J by 6 bases, 9 bases remained unmatched. CDR3 DNA: TGCAGCGCCGTAAGGGGGCCGAGCGAGCAGTACTTC. Its protein product is CSAVRGPSEQYF.

This chain joins TRBV5-1 and TRBJ1-2; a weak D match, TRBD1 (5 bases). The CDR3 runs 15 residues. CDR1 and CDR2 (germline): SGHRS, YFSETQ. V was pared by 0 bases and J by 6 bases, with 15 bases between. For the CDR3, the DNA is TGCGCCAGCAGCTTGGACGGGACGCCAGTGGATGGCTACACCTTC. This gives the protein CASSLDGTPVDGYTF.

The CDR3 region is CSAGGLLEQYF. Written as DNA, the CDR3 is TGCAGTGCTGGGGGACTACTCGAGCAGTACTTC. V gene TRBV20-1 combines with J gene TRBJ2-7; TRBD2 matches 7 bases. This CDR3 contains 11 residues. Germline CDR1 is DFQATT and CDR2 is SNEGSKA (reference sequence). Losses at the gene ends were 5 bases for V and 6 bases for J; bases not matched to a gene: 4.

This clone was counted a few times. This sequence joins TRBV14 and TRBJ1-6; D remains unclear. The ends were cut back, 4 bases at V and 4 bases at J, with 8 bases in the middle. The germline V gene has CDR1 SGHDN and CDR2 FVKESK. The CDR3 length is 14 residues. The CDR3 DNA sequence: TGTGCCAGCAGCCCGGGAACGTATAATTCACCCCTCCACTTT. It translates to CASSPGTYNSPLHF. Full variable domain (outside the CDR3, taken from reference TRBV14 and TRBJ1-6): EAGVTQFPSHSVIEKGQTVTLRCDPISGHDNLYWYRRVMGKEIKFLLHFVKESKQDESGMPNNRFLAERTGGTYSTLKVQPAELEDSGVYFCASSPGTYNSPLHFGNGTRLTVT.

This clone was found a few times. V is TRBV29-1 and J is TRBJ1-2; TRBD1 is a possible D gene (5 bases). From germline, CDR1 is SQVTM and CDR2 ANQGSEA. The ends were cut back, 4 bases at V and 4 bases at J, with 16 bases in the middle. The CDR3 covers 14 residues. This CDR3 reads CSVVGVLGVYGYTF. The CDR3 DNA follows: TGCAGCGTTGTGGGGGTGCTGGGTGTCTATGGCTACACCTTC.

This clone was counted between two and nine times. The chain links TRBV2 to TRBJ2-2; D tentatively reads TRBD1 or TRBD2 (5 bases each). The ends were cut back, 6 bases at V and 6 bases at J, with 11 bases in the middle. This CDR3 contains 13 residues. The germline V gene encodes CDR1 SNHLY and CDR2 FYNNEI. CDR3 DNA sequence: TGTGCCAGCAGGGTCGGGGCTCCCGGGGAGCTGTTTTTT. It yields the protein CASRVGAPGELFF.

V is TRBV5-1 and J is TRBJ2-2; D is undetermined. Germline CDR1 is SGHRS and CDR2 is YFSETQ. The CDR3 has 14 residues. The V end was cut by 0 bases, the J end by 5 bases, with 8 bases between. The DNA of the CDR3 is TGCGCCAGCAGCTTGGGATTAGAGACCGGGGAGCTGTTTTTT. Its protein is CASSLGLETGELFF.

This clone was recorded only once. This sequence joins TRBV27 and TRBJ1-4, with 10 bases lining up with TRBD1. The CDR3 loop spans 15 amino acids. From germline, CDR1 is MNHEY and CDR2 SMNVEV (reference sequence). Losses at the gene ends were 3 bases for V and 8 bases for J; bases not matched to a gene: 6. The CDR3 spells CASSLSGTGVEKLFF. CDR3 DNA sequence: TGTGCCAGCAGTTTGTCCGGGACAGGGGTCGAAAAACTGTTTTTT.

The rearrangement joins TRBV7-8 to TRBJ2-1; TRBD2 is a possible D gene (7 bases). The CDR3 has 16 amino acids. Germline values: CDR1 SGHVS, CDR2 FQNEAQ. V dropped 5 bases and J dropped 7 bases, with 21 bases sitting between them. The CDR3 region is CASSERERGGHNEQFF. CDR3 coding DNA: TGTGCCAGCAGCGAAAGAGAGAGGGGGGGGCATAATGAGCAGTTCTTC.

This chain links TRBV7-9 with TRBJ2-3; 9 nucleotides agree with TRBD1. Losses at the gene ends were 0 bases for V and 7 bases for J; bases not matched to a gene: 5. The germline V gene encodes CDR1 SEHNR and CDR2 FQNEAQ (reference sequence). The CDR3 runs to 15 residues. CDR3: CASSLAGTGRNTQYF. CDR3 in DNA: TGTGCCAGCAGCTTAGCTGGGACAGGGCGAAATACGCAGTATTTT.

The chain carries TRBV12-5 and TRBJ2-5, with 7 bases that match TRBD1. Looked up from germline, CDR1 is LGHNT and CDR2 is FRNRAP. This CDR3 is 15 amino acids long. Germline trimming cut 5 bases from V and 1 base from J; bases unmatched to any gene: 7. CDR3 residues: CASGPGTAIQETQYF. CDR3 DNA: TGTGCTAGTGGTCCCGGGACAGCCATCCAAGAGACCCAGTACTTC.

In nucleotides, the CDR3 is TGTGCCTGGAGTGTAAGGTCCTCCAATCAGCCCCAGCATTTT. Protein sequence: CAWSVRSSNQPQHF. V is TRBV30 and J is TRBJ1-5; D gene ambiguous. V was shortened by 0 bases and J by 3 bases, with 9 bases between the two germline ends. Germline V lookup: CDR1 GTSNPN, CDR2 SVGIG (reference sequence). CDR3 length equals 14 residues.

This sequence joins TRBV4-2 and TRBJ1-1; no reliable D call. The CDR3 runs 13 residues. Looked up from germline, CDR1 is LGHNA and CDR2 is YNFKEQ. Trimming removed 4 bases at V and 0 bases at J, with 6 bases between. CDR3 protein: CASSPGVNTEAFF. The CDR3 region has the DNA TGTGCCAGCAGCCCCGGAGTGAACACTGAAGCTTTCTTT.

The V call is TRBV4-2, the J call TRBJ2-6; D ambiguous. Germline CDR1 LGHNA, CDR2 YNFKEQ. CDR3 length: 16 residues. V lost 6 bases to trimming and J lost 0 bases, with 12 bases between them. CDR3 nucleotides: TGTGCCAGCAGGCGAGAGGCAGCCTCTGGGGCCAACGTCCTGACTTTC. Protein sequence: CASRREAASGANVLTF.

The rearrangement joins TRBV6-5 to TRBJ1-5, with 9 bases matching TRBD1. With V trimmed by 6 bases and J by 0 bases, 3 bases remained unmatched. Germline V gives CDR1 MNHEY, CDR2 SVGAGI. The CDR3 sequence is 15 residues long. Written as DNA, the CDR3 is TGTGCCAGCAGCCGGGACAGGGTTAGCAATCAGCCCCAGCATTTT. Its protein is CASSRDRVSNQPQHF.

This rearrangement joins TRBV7-2 to TRBJ1-1; D gene unclear. Germline V gene data show CDR1 as SGHTA and CDR2 as FQGNSA. The CDR3 is 13 residues long. Trimming removed 8 bases at V and 0 bases at J, with 10 bases between. CDR3: CASALWVNTEAFF. CDR3 nucleotides: TGTGCCAGCGCCCTTTGGGTGAACACTGAAGCTTTCTTT. Complete variable domain (other parts from reference TRBV7-2 and TRBJ1-1): GAGVSQSPSNKVTEKGKDVELRCDPISGHTALYWYRQSLGQGLEFLIYFQGNSAPDKSGLPSDRFSAERTGGSVSTLTIQRTQQEDSAVYLCASALWVNTEAFFGQGTRLTVV.

This chain uses TRBV7-9 with TRBJ2-7, with D possibly TRBD1 on 5 matching bases. The CDR3 has 12 amino acids. Per germline, CDR1 SEHNR and CDR2 FQNEAQ (reference sequence). V lost 3 bases and J lost 5, with 8 bases in between. CDR3 in amino acids: CASSLLGDEQYF. The CDR3 DNA is TGTGCCAGCAGCTTGCTAGGGGACGAGCAGTACTTC.

V usage is TRBV25-1 and J usage is TRBJ1-5; the match to TRBD1 covers 7 bases. The CDR3 has 14 amino acids. Germline V gene data show CDR1 as MGHDK and CDR2 as SYGVNS. J gave up 10 bases and V 3 bases, and 9 bases lay outside the gene matches. The CDR3 bases are TGTGCCAGCAGTGAGTCGACAGGGTTGGGCCCCCAGCATTTT. Protein product: CASSESTGLGPQHF.

The chain is built from TRBV29-1 and TRBJ2-7; D call uncertain. Germline values: CDR1 SQVTM, CDR2 ANQGSEA. Trimming shortened V by 4 bases and J by 2 bases, and 6 bases separated the two germline ends. This CDR3 region has 11 residues. The CDR3 DNA sequence: TGCAGCGTTGGATATACCTACGAGCAGTACTTC. Translation: CSVGYTYEQYF.